The 17 T cell receptor beta chains given below trace back to one sample, sequenced in a study of CD8 T cells in Susac syndrome. Reverse transcription of roughly 0.45 to 1 ug RNA was performed with random hexamers. TCRdb independently ran MiXCR on the immunoSEQ multiplex PCR reads; one entry per CDR3 protein. The sample records just under 150,000 distinct CDR3 sequences, roughly 94% being singletons. Input material: CD4+ T cells from PBMCs. These receptors were obtained from a human donor in good health.

The rearrangement uses TRBV20-1 and TRBJ2-5, with 10 positions matching TRBD1. This CDR3 is built from 15 residues. V dropped 6 bases and J dropped 2; count of bases not matched to a gene: 9. Germline V lookup: CDR1 DFQATT, CDR2 SNEGSKA (reference sequence). CDR3 residues: CSAQPGTGVQETQYF. In DNA, the CDR3 is TGCAGTGCCCAACCAGGGACAGGGGTTCAAGAGACCCAGTACTTC.

This chain joins TRBV20-1 and TRBJ2-1, with no clear D. V was pared by 3 bases and J by 2 bases, with 17 bases between. Germline CDR1 and CDR2: DFQATT and SNEGSKA (reference sequence). The CDR3 is made up of 16 amino acids. The CDR3 DNA reads as TGCAGTGCTAGTGGGCTGTACGCACAAGCCTACAATGAGCAGTTCTTC. This codes for CSASGLYAQAYNEQFF.

The chain recombines TRBV27 with TRBJ2-3, with D unclear. V dropped 2 bases and J dropped 0 bases, with 9 bases sitting between them. Germline CDR1 MNHEY, CDR2 SMNVEV (reference sequence). The CDR3 length is 15 residues. CDR3 sequence reads: CASSLGGSSTDTQYF. Here the CDR3 DNA reads TGTGCCAGCAGTTTAGGTGGTTCCAGCACAGATACGCAGTATTTT.

This chain connects TRBV2 to TRBJ2-1; 7 positions agree with TRBD1. CDR1 SNHLY and CDR2 FYNNEI come from the germline V gene. Trimming cost V 6 bases and J 1 base; bases outside gene matches: 3. This CDR3 is 14 amino acids long. The CDR3 bases are TGTGCCAGCAGCCAGGGGGTATCCTACAATGAGCAGTTCTTC. Protein sequence: CASSQGVSYNEQFF.

The chain uses TRBV6-4 and TRBJ1-2; D gene ambiguous. This CDR3 has 13 residues. V was trimmed by 2 bases and J by 8 bases, leaving 12 bases between them. Germline loops: CDR1 MRHNA, CDR2 SNTAGT. The DNA of the CDR3 is TGTGCCAGCAGTGACAGATTTTCTATCGGCTACACCTTC. Amino acids: CASSDRFSIGYTF.

V is TRBV18 and J is TRBJ2-5, with unresolved D. The CDR3 is 12 residues long. The V and J ends lost 3 bases and 4 bases respectively, with 6 bases between them. In germline, CDR1 is KGHSH, CDR2 LQKENI. The CDR3 protein is CASSPERETQYF. CDR3 coding DNA: TGTGCCAGCTCACCCGAGCGAGAGACCCAGTACTTC.

The chain couples TRBV29-1 to TRBJ2-5, with D perhaps given as TRBD1 or TRBD2 (5 bases each). The CDR3 length is 13 residues. V dropped 7 bases and J dropped 9 bases, with 21 bases sitting between them. Germline loops: CDR1 SQVTM, CDR2 ANQGSEA. The CDR3 region has the DNA TGCAGCGGCTCGGGGACGGCGGAAAGGTCCCAGTACTTC. This encodes CSGSGTAERSQYF.

The chain couples TRBV18 to TRBJ2-7; no clear D. Germline V lookup: CDR1 KGHSH, CDR2 LQKENI. CDR3 size: 14 residues. V was cut by 6 bases and J by 0 bases, with 12 bases left in between. CDR3 sequence reads: CASSALSSSYEQYF. The CDR3 nucleotides read TGTGCCAGCTCGGCCCTTAGCAGCTCCTACGAGCAGTACTTC.

The chain employs TRBV12-3 or TRBV12-4 and TRBJ1-5; D uncertain. The CDR3 extends over 13 amino acids. The germline V and J ends were trimmed by 7 bases and 5 bases, with 12 bases remaining between them. The CDR3 region is CASTPRAHQPQHF. The CDR3 DNA follows: TGTGCCAGCACCCCAAGGGCTCATCAGCCCCAGCATTTT.

The DNA for the CDR3 is TGTGCCAGTACCCCTAGGGGGCTCGTCTACGAGCAGTACTTC. Encoded protein: CASTPRGLVYEQYF. This sequence joins TRBV19 and TRBJ2-7; 7 nucleotides match TRBD1. The CDR3 totals 14 residues. The V gene end was trimmed by 7 bases and the J gene end by 3 bases; junction bases not matched to a gene: 9. CDR1 is LNHDA, CDR2 SQIVND, per germline (reference sequence).

The V call is TRBV25-1, the J call TRBJ1-1, with 7 bases matching TRBD1. V dropped 7 bases and J dropped 5; count of bases not matched to a gene: 10. CDR3 length: 14 amino acids. CDR1 and CDR2 (germline): MGHDK, SYGVNS. This CDR3 reads CASTPSRGQTEAFF. CDR3 nucleotides: TGTGCCAGCACTCCCTCCCGGGGACAGACTGAAGCTTTCTTT.

The V gene is TRBV9, the J gene TRBJ1-6; D is uncertain. This CDR3 is 14 amino acids long. Trimming removed 0 bases from V and 7 bases from J, with 8 bases in between. Germline assignment: CDR1 SGDLS and CDR2 YYNGEE. The CDR3: CASSVGPSNSPLHF. DNA for the CDR3: TGTGCCAGCAGCGTAGGCCCCAGCAATTCACCCCTCCACTTT.

This sequence joins TRBV3-1 and TRBJ1-2, with TRBD1 as a possible D gene (6 bases). There are 14 residues in the CDR3. CDR1 is LGHDT, CDR2 YNNKEL, per germline (reference sequence). Trimming removed 0 bases from V and 8 bases from J, with 13 bases in between. For the CDR3, the DNA is TGTGCCAGCAGCCAAGAGTCGGGGGCGGGGGGCTACACCTTC. Translation: CASSQESGAGGYTF.

This clonotype was found once. The V call is TRBV2, the J call TRBJ1-5, with TRBD1 identical over 9 bases. CDR1 and CDR2 (germline): SNHLY, FYNNEI. The CDR3 contains 12 residues. Trimming removed 11 bases from V and 7 bases from J; junction bases left unmatched: 6. The CDR3 region is CACSQGAQPQHF. DNA for the CDR3: TGTGCCTGCTCACAGGGGGCACAGCCCCAGCATTTT.

CDR3 region: CASSFTSRQAHRYEQYF. The DNA for the CDR3 is TGTGCCAGCAGTTTTACCTCGAGACAGGCACACCGCTACGAGCAGTACTTC. V and J are TRBV28 and TRBJ2-7, with D possibly being TRBD1 (6 bases). V was trimmed by 3 bases and J by 3 bases, leaving 21 bases between them. The CDR3 covers 17 residues. Germline CDR1 and CDR2: MDHEN and SYDVKM.

The chain recombines TRBV29-1 with TRBJ2-1, with TRBD2 matching 8 bases. The ends lost 0 bases at V and 6 bases at J; junction bases unmatched: 10. This CDR3 is built from 16 residues. Germline lookup yields CDR1 SQVTM and CDR2 ANQGSEA. Here the CDR3 DNA reads TGCAGCGTTGAAGATACCGGGACTAGTGTTGGCAATGAGCAGTTCTTC. It codes for CSVEDTGTSVGNEQFF.

This rearrangement joins TRBV19 to TRBJ2-1, with D perhaps TRBD2 (6 bases). Trimming cost V 2 bases and J 3 bases, with 11 bases left between them. Germline CDR1 LNHDA, CDR2 SQIVND (reference sequence). The CDR3 sequence is 15 residues long. This CDR3 is CASSISGRRYNEQFF. The CDR3 DNA reads TGTGCCAGTAGTATAAGCGGGCGACGCTACAATGAGCAGTTCTTC.